These 27 T cell receptor beta chains share one sample of origin, sequenced in a study of CD8+CD57+ T cells in acquired aplastic anemia. Genomic DNA templated the TCR beta VDJ and CDR3 profiling. MiXCR, run by TCRdb on the reads, gives a single entry per CDR3 protein. The sample shows some 200,000 distinct CDR3 sequences, less than 75% of them seen only once. An expansion of CD8+CD57+ cells by flow cytometry had been shown in patients chosen for sequencing. Sequences were obtained from sorted CD4+, CD8+, or CD8+CD57+ T cells (not recorded which) from PBMCs. These receptors were taken from a human donor with aplastic anemia.

V is TRBV15 and J is TRBJ2-3; the D gene is possibly TRBD1 (6 bases). Germline CDR1 is LNHNV and CDR2 is YYDKDF (reference sequence). The length of the CDR3 is 20 residues. The V gene lost 1 base and the J gene lost 0 bases, with 23 bases spanning the gap. For the CDR3, the DNA is TGTGCCACCAGCAGAGGATCCTATGATATGACAGGAGTTAGCACAGATACGCAGTATTTT. Translated: CATSRGSYDMTGVSTDTQYF.

The V gene is TRBV19, the J gene TRBJ2-7; D not certain. Germline V gene sequence: CDR1 LNHDA, CDR2 SQIVND (reference sequence). There are 14 residues in the CDR3. Trimming pared 5 bases from V and 3 bases from J, leaving 14 bases between. The CDR3 DNA is TGTGCCAGTAGTCCCAGATGGGAAGGCTACGAGCAGTACTTC. Its translation is CASSPRWEGYEQYF.

The table lists this clonotype with many counts. The V call is TRBV13, the J call TRBJ2-7; the D gene is possibly TRBD1 (6 bases). Between the trimmed V and J ends, which lost 5 bases and 3 bases, there was a span of 20 bases. The CDR3 is made up of 16 amino acids. Per the germline V gene, CDR1 is PRHDT and CDR2 is FYEKMQ (reference sequence). The CDR3 DNA reads as TGTGCCAGCAGCCCACCTAGCATGGGGGCATACTACGAGCAGTACTTC. As protein: CASSPPSMGAYYEQYF.

The V and J genes are TRBV7-3 and TRBJ2-3; 8 positions match TRBD2. Germline trimming cut 3 bases from V and 4 bases from J; bases unmatched to any gene: 6. Germline V CDR1 and CDR2: SGHTA, FQGTGA. The CDR3 consists of 15 residues. The CDR3, as DNA: TGTGCCAGCAGCTTCCTCGGGGGGGGTGCAGATACGCAGTATTTT. It translates to CASSFLGGGADTQYF.

Remarks on this clonotype: Its ends do not fully match the called genes, so a read error is possible. V gene TRBV7-3 combines with J gene TRBJ2-3; 9 bases align to TRBD2. Germline V gene sequence: CDR1 SGHTA, CDR2 FQGTGA. The CDR3 is 16 residues long. CDR3 coding DNA: TGCGCCAGCAGCTTGGAAGTAGCGGGGGGCACAGATACGCAGTATTTT. Its translation is CASSLEVAGGTDTQYF.

Ten or more counts support this clonotype. This chain joins TRBV5-8 and TRBJ2-7; 7 bases align to TRBD2. This CDR3 region has 13 residues. V lost 4 bases, J lost 1 base, and 2 bases stayed unmatched. CDR1 is SGHTS, CDR2 YDEGEE, per germline. CDR3 coding DNA: TGTGCCAGCAGCGGGCGGGAGTCCTACGAGCAGTACTTC. Residues: CASSGRESYEQYF. The variable domain in full, with the rest retrieved from reference TRBV5-8 and TRBJ2-7, is EAGVTQSPTHLIKTRGQQATLRCSPISGHTSVYWYQQALGLGLQFLLWYDEGEERNRGNFPPRFSGRQFPNYSSELNVNALELEDSALYLCASSGRESYEQYFGPGTRLTVT.

The chain recombines TRBV7-9 with TRBJ2-5, with TRBD1 matching 8 bases. The germline V gene encodes CDR1 SEHNR and CDR2 FQNEAQ (reference sequence). The CDR3 totals 14 residues. The V gene end was trimmed by 5 bases and the J gene end by 1 base; junction bases not matched to a gene: 3. The CDR3 DNA reads as TGTGCCAGCAGCCTGACAGGGGCCCAAGAGACCCAGTACTTC. Its protein is CASSLTGAQETQYF.

V is TRBV20-1 and J is TRBJ2-3; 15 bases line up with TRBD2. Germline V gene data show CDR1 as DFQATT and CDR2 as SNEGSKA (reference sequence). The V gene end was trimmed by 6 bases and the J gene end by 5 bases; junction bases not matched to a gene: 9. The CDR3 runs to 16 residues. The CDR3: CSASGTSGGPGDTQYF. The CDR3 DNA follows: TGCAGTGCGAGTGGGACTAGCGGGGGGCCTGGAGATACGCAGTATTTT.

A few counts support this clonotype. The chain employs TRBV20-1 and TRBJ2-5; TRBD2 matches 9 bases. Trimming removed 3 bases from V and 5 bases from J; junction bases left unmatched: 7. The CDR3 extends over 14 amino acids. Germline V lookup: CDR1 DFQATT, CDR2 SNEGSKA (reference sequence). The CDR3 DNA sequence: TGCAGTGCTAGGGGGACTAGCCTTACGGAGACCCAGTACTTC. Translating it yields CSARGTSLTETQYF.

V usage is TRBV9 and J usage is TRBJ1-5, with D possibly matching TRBD1 (5 bases). The CDR3 totals 15 residues. V gave up 4 bases and J gave up 0 bases, with 11 bases separating them. The germline V gene encodes CDR1 SGDLS and CDR2 YYNGEE. CDR3 in amino acids: CASSRTHYSNQPQHF. The CDR3 DNA sequence: TGTGCCAGCAGCCGGACACACTATAGCAATCAGCCCCAGCATTTT. Full variable domain (rest looked up from reference TRBV9 and TRBJ1-5): DSGVTQTPKHLITATGQRVTLRCSPRSGDLSVYWYQQSLDQGLQFLIQYYNGEERAKGNILERFSAQQFPDLHSELNLSSLELGDSALYFCASSRTHYSNQPQHFGDGTRLSIL.

The chain recombines TRBV15 with TRBJ2-5; D tentatively fits TRBD1 or TRBD2 (6 bases each). The CDR3 runs to 19 residues. Germline CDR1 is LNHNV and CDR2 is YYDKDF (reference sequence). V lost 0 bases and J 10 bases, leaving 30 bases between the germline ends. The CDR3 nucleotides read TGTGCCACCAGCAGAGATTCAGTAGGAACCCTCGGGGGCGGGAAGATCCAGTACTTC. Translated: CATSRDSVGTLGGGKIQYF.

This clonotype showed up just a few times. V usage is TRBV7-2 and J usage is TRBJ2-7, with 7 bases identical to TRBD1. This CDR3 region has 14 residues. The junction had 9 bases not matched to a gene; V was cut back by 8 bases and J by 2 bases. Germline V gene sequence: CDR1 SGHTA, CDR2 FQGNSA. The CDR3 sequence is CASLRTGATYEQYF. CDR3 bases: TGTGCCAGCCTCAGGACAGGCGCAACCTACGAGCAGTACTTC.

The CDR3 is CASSLGAPEQFF. The CDR3 DNA sequence: TGTGCCAGCAGCTTGGGGGCGCCTGAGCAGTTCTTC. This rearrangement joins TRBV7-2 to TRBJ2-1, with D perhaps matching TRBD1 (6 bases). CDR1 is SGHTA, CDR2 FQGNSA, per germline. V was shortened by 3 bases and J by 9 bases, with 9 bases between the two germline ends. CDR3 size: 12 residues.

This clonotype was detected many times. This chain uses TRBV7-9 with TRBJ1-1, with D possibly being TRBD1 (5 bases). CDR1 is SEHNR and CDR2 is FQNEAQ in the germline V gene (reference sequence). Trimming took off 1 base at V and 2 bases at J, with 11 bases between the two ends. CDR3 length equals 15 residues. CDR3 sequence (DNA): TGTGCCAGCAGCTTAGGATGGGGCAGCAACACTGAAGCTTTCTTT. It is translated as CASSLGWGSNTEAFF.

The chain carries TRBV20-1 and TRBJ2-7, with a weak D call TRBD1 (5 bases). This CDR3 region has 13 residues. V lost 3 bases, J lost 4 bases, and 13 bases lay in between. Germline lookup yields CDR1 DFQATT and CDR2 SNEGSKA (reference sequence). For the CDR3, the DNA is TGCAGTGCTAGGGGGCCCAGGGTATACGAGCAGTACTTC. Translation: CSARGPRVYEQYF.

The chain has TRBV19 and TRBJ1-1; possible D gene TRBD1, 6 bases. The V gene's germline CDR1 is LNHDA and CDR2 SQIVND (reference sequence). There are 17 residues in the CDR3. Trimming took 9 bases from V and 1 from J, leaving 24 bases between them. Written as DNA, the CDR3 is TGTGCCAGCGTGGGGGGCCGAAGTCGGCGTGGGAACACTGAAGCTTTCTTT. Translation: CASVGGRSRRGNTEAFF.

The rearrangement uses TRBV24-1 and TRBJ2-7, with D perhaps TRBD2 (5 bases). Germline CDR1 KGHDR, CDR2 SFDVKD. The CDR3 is 13 amino acids. V was trimmed by 5 bases and J by 3 bases, leaving 10 bases between them. CDR3 nucleotides: TGTGCCACCAGTGCCCCCGGACTCTACGAGCAGTACTTC. Amino acids: CATSAPGLYEQYF.

This clonotype was detected once. This chain connects TRBV7-8 to TRBJ2-1, with 8 bases aligning to TRBD2. V trimming: 3 bases; J trimming: 10 bases; junction bases outside the gene matches: 5. CDR3 size: 13 residues. In germline, CDR1 is SGHVS, CDR2 FQNEAQ. CDR3 in amino acids: CASSFLSSGEQFF. The CDR3 coding sequence is TGTGCCAGCAGCTTCCTGTCTAGCGGGGAGCAGTTCTTC.

The chain has TRBV10-3 and TRBJ2-7; 8 positions match TRBD1. The germline V gene encodes CDR1 ENHRY and CDR2 SYGVKD. The CDR3 is 16 amino acids. The J segment lost 5 bases and the V segment lost 0 bases, leaving 9 bases of the junction unmatched. CDR3 DNA sequence: TGTGCCATCAGTGAGTCGAGGGGGACAGGAGGCAACGAGCAGTACTTC. It translates to CAISESRGTGGNEQYF.

The chain has TRBV7-8 and TRBJ2-7, with D perhaps matching TRBD2 (5 bases). The CDR3 totals 14 residues. V lost 10 bases and J 6 bases, leaving 22 bases between the germline ends. CDR1 is SGHVS and CDR2 is FQNEAQ in the germline V gene. CDR3 DNA: TGTGCCATCAGTGAGTCATCAACGGCGGGCGAGCAGTACTTC. Translating it yields CAISESSTAGEQYF. The whole variable domain, filled in from reference TRBV7-8 and TRBJ2-7, reads GAGVSQSPRYKVAKRGQDVALRCDPISGHVSLFWYQQALGQGPEFLTYFQNEAQLDKSGLPSDRFFAERPEGSVSTLKIQRTQQEDSAVYLCAISESSTAGEQYFGPGTRLTVT.

This clonotype is a singleton in its sample. The genes are TRBV4-1 and TRBJ2-2; D ambiguous. Trimming cost V 1 base and J 8 bases, with 17 bases left between them. The CDR3 length is 16 residues. Per germline, CDR1 MGHRA and CDR2 YSYEKL. The CDR3 nucleotides read TGCGCCAGCAGCCAAGTAATGAGCTTGGATTATGGGGAGCTGTTTTTT. This gives the protein CASSQVMSLDYGELFF.

This chain joins TRBV15 and TRBJ1-2; TRBD1 aligns across 7 bases. Losses at the gene ends were 7 bases for V and 4 bases for J; bases not matched to a gene: 9. Germline CDR1 and CDR2: LNHNV and YYDKDF (reference sequence). This CDR3 region has 14 residues. CDR3 sequence (DNA): TGTGCCACCACCCCCAACCGGGACAGCTATGGCTACACCTTC. Amino acids: CATTPNRDSYGYTF.

The CDR3 DNA is TGTGCCAGCATCCCCGGGGCCAGCACAGATACGCAGTATTTT. Translation: CASIPGASTDTQYF. The V call is TRBV7-3, the J call TRBJ2-3; possibly TRBD1 or TRBD2 for D (5 bases each). Germline V CDR1 and CDR2: SGHTA, FQGTGA. This CDR3 has 14 amino acids. V gave up 7 bases and J gave up 0 bases, with 11 bases separating them.

This clonotype has a handful of counts. The rearrangement links TRBV15 to TRBJ2-3, with D perhaps matching TRBD1 (9 bases). The ends were cut back, 0 bases at V and 4 bases at J, with 17 bases in the middle. Germline-derived CDR1 and CDR2 are LNHNV and YYDKDF (reference sequence). The CDR3 covers 17 residues. The CDR3 nucleotides are TGTGCCACCAGCAGAGATAGCGGGACAGGGATTTCAGATACGCAGTATTTT. Translated: CATSRDSGTGISDTQYF. Using reference TRBV15 and TRBJ2-3 for the parts outside the CDR3, the full variable domain is DAMVIQNPRYQVTQFGKPVTLSCSQTLNHNVMYWYQQKSSQAPKLLFHYYDKDFNNEADTPDNFQSRRPNTSFCFLDIRSPGLGDTAMYLCATSRDSGTGISDTQYFGPGTRLTVL.

In the case of this clonotype: One end of the junction does not line up with germline, which may come from a read error. The rearrangement uses TRBV6-5 and TRBJ1-1; D is unclear. This CDR3 is built from 14 residues. Germline assignment: CDR1 MNHEY and CDR2 SVGAGI. CDR3: CASSYSQDNTEAFF. As DNA, the CDR3 is TGTGCCAGCAGTTACTCGCAGGATAACACTGAAGCCTTCTTT.

CDR3 nucleotide sequence: TGTGCCATGGCCGGGACTAGCGGGGGGGAGCTGTTTTTT. The encoded protein is CAMAGTSGGELFF. This chain links TRBV10-3 with TRBJ2-2, with TRBD2 matching over 12 bases. The CDR3 extends over 13 amino acids. From germline, CDR1 is ENHRY and CDR2 SYGVKD. Losses at the gene ends were 9 bases for V and 8 bases for J; bases not matched to a gene: 4.

The V and J genes are TRBV10-3 and TRBJ2-3; 16 bases agree with TRBD2. Trimming cost V 6 bases and J 3 bases; bases outside gene matches: 12. Looked up from germline, CDR1 is ENHRY and CDR2 is SYGVKD. The CDR3 is 19 amino acids. The CDR3 nucleotides are TGTGCCATCAGCTGGCGCGGGACTAGCGGGGGGGCAGGGACAGATACGCAGTATTTT. It translates to CAISWRGTSGGAGTDTQYF.